Presented here are 25 T cell receptor beta chains from one specimen sequenced in a study of blood T cell repertoires in COVID-19. Assay used: immunoSEQ multiplex PCR; TCRdb lists only in-frame clones, some missing. The table has fewer than 150,000 clones, approximately 84% seen once. Sequenced: peripheral blood. The receptors stem from a woman aged 45 to 65 who had recovered from COVID-19.

The chain has TRBV6-6 and TRBJ2-2; a possible D gene is TRBD2 (6 bases). V gave up 2 bases and J gave up 3 bases, with 7 bases separating them. The CDR3 runs to 14 residues. CDR1 and CDR2 from the germline V gene are MNHNY and SVGAGI (reference sequence). The CDR3 spells CASSYRGYTGELFF. DNA for the CDR3: TGTGCCAGCAGTTACCGGGGGTACACCGGGGAGCTGTTTTTT.

In DNA, the CDR3 is TGTGCCACCAGCAGAGGGGAGGGAAAGGCTGAAGCTTTCTTT. It yields the protein CATSRGEGKAEAFF. This chain joins TRBV15 and TRBJ1-1; D gene ambiguous. The CDR3 is 14 residues long. V shed 1 base and J shed 6 bases, with 12 bases lying between them. Germline V gene sequence: CDR1 LNHNV, CDR2 YYDKDF (reference sequence).

The rearrangement uses TRBV6-5 and TRBJ1-5, with TRBD1 identical over 9 bases. From germline, CDR1 is MNHEY and CDR2 SVGAGI. V dropped 6 bases and J dropped 7; count of bases not matched to a gene: 10. The CDR3 loop spans 15 amino acids. The DNA of the CDR3 is TGTGCCAGCAGCTCTTCCATGACAGGGGGACAGCCCCAGCATTTT. Protein sequence: CASSSSMTGGQPQHF.

J is TRBJ1-4 and V is TRBV5-4; D is unresolved. V dropped 2 bases and J dropped 7 bases, with 9 bases sitting between them. The CDR3 covers 13 residues. CDR1 is SGHNT, CDR2 YYREEE, per germline (reference sequence). The CDR3 region has the DNA TGTGCCAGCAGCTTTGGCCCAGGTGAAAAACTGTTTTTT. As protein: CASSFGPGEKLFF.

CDR3: CASSPGLAGTETQYF. The CDR3 region has the DNA TGCGCCAGCAGCCCCGGACTAGCGGGCACAGAGACCCAGTACTTC. V gene TRBV5-1 combines with J gene TRBJ2-5; 11 bases match TRBD2. Germline trimming cut 4 bases from V and 4 bases from J; bases unmatched to any gene: 6. Germline V CDR1 and CDR2: SGHRS, YFSETQ. This CDR3 has 15 residues.

This clone has only one observation. This chain joins TRBV20-1 and TRBJ1-4, with no clear D. Deletions cut 3 bases from V and 5 bases from J, with 4 bases between. The CDR3 is 11 amino acids. Germline V gene sequence: CDR1 DFQATT, CDR2 SNEGSKA (reference sequence). This CDR3 reads CSARANEKLFF. CDR3 sequence (DNA): TGCAGTGCTAGGGCAAATGAAAAACTGTTTTTT.

The chain has TRBV29-1 and TRBJ1-2, with 8 bases identical to TRBD1. V was pared by 3 bases and J by 2 bases, with 11 bases of the junction left unmatched. The CDR3 runs 16 residues. Germline CDR1 reads SQVTM; CDR2 reads ANQGSEA. The CDR3 loop is CSVDGTGQRQNYGYTF. The CDR3 nucleotides read TGCAGCGTTGATGGGACAGGTCAACGTCAAAACTATGGCTACACCTTC.

The chain combines TRBV11-3 with TRBJ1-1; tentatively, D is TRBD1 (5 bases). CDR1 is SGHNT and CDR2 is YENEEA in the germline V gene. Trimming left V 3 bases short and J 4 bases short, with 9 bases between. The CDR3 contains 13 residues. As DNA, the CDR3 is TGTGCCAGCAGCTTGCGGGGGACCACTGAAGCTTTCTTT. It is translated as CASSLRGTTEAFF.

This sequence joins TRBV10-3 and TRBJ1-1; perhaps TRBD1 as D (5 bases). V was shortened by 4 bases and J by 4 bases, with 13 bases between the two germline ends. The germline V gene has CDR1 ENHRY and CDR2 SYGVKD. This CDR3 is 14 amino acids long. CDR3 protein: CAISGAGGTTEAFF. CDR3 in DNA: TGTGCCATCAGTGGTGCGGGGGGGACCACTGAAGCTTTCTTT.

The sample holds a few counts of this clone. The chain uses TRBV11-3 and TRBJ2-2; 13 bases line up with TRBD2. V lost 4 bases and J lost 7; bases outside the gene matches: 6. The CDR3 is made up of 16 amino acids. Germline V gives CDR1 SGHNT, CDR2 YENEEA. CDR3: CASSSTSGGVGGELFF. The CDR3 DNA follows: TGTGCCAGCAGCTCAACTAGCGGGGGGGTTGGCGGGGAGCTGTTTTTT.

The V call is TRBV5-1, the J call TRBJ2-1; 7 bases align to TRBD1. Germline CDR1 and CDR2: SGHRS and YFSETQ. CDR3 length equals 15 residues. The V and J ends lost 3 bases and 0 bases, in that order; junction bases with no gene match: 3. The DNA of the CDR3 is TGCGCCAGCAGCTCGGGACAGAGCTCCTACAATGAGCAGTTCTTC. Amino acids: CASSSGQSSYNEQFF.

The chain has TRBV18 and TRBJ2-2, with 7 bases aligning to TRBD1. Trimming took 5 bases from V and 4 from J; bases not matched to a gene: 4. CDR1 is KGHSH and CDR2 is LQKENI in the germline V gene. This CDR3 is built from 14 residues. This CDR3 is CASSSTGVTGELFF. For the CDR3, the DNA is TGTGCCAGCTCATCTACAGGGGTCACCGGGGAGCTGTTTTTT.

V is TRBV6-5 and J is TRBJ1-2; D possibly corresponds to TRBD1 (5 bases). CDR3 length: 15 residues. From germline, CDR1 is MNHEY and CDR2 SVGAGI. The V end was cut by 0 bases, the J end by 4 bases, with 12 bases between. This chain's CDR3 is CASSYSVRGGYGYTF. The CDR3 bases are TGTGCCAGCAGTTACTCGGTTAGGGGCGGCTATGGCTACACCTTC.

The chain carries TRBV19 and TRBJ2-3, with no clear D. Germline CDR1 LNHDA, CDR2 SQIVND (reference sequence). Trimming removed 3 bases from V and 0 bases from J, with 7 bases in between. The CDR3 totals 14 residues. CDR3 in DNA: TGTGCCAGTAGTATCGGTCTAAGCACAGATACGCAGTATTTT. This sequence encodes CASSIGLSTDTQYF.

This clone has only one observation. The chain recombines TRBV12-3 or TRBV12-4 with TRBJ2-5; D not certain. The V end lost 3 bases, the J end lost 2 bases, and 7 bases lay between the germline ends. The CDR3 loop spans 13 amino acids. The CDR3 protein is CASSLAEQETQYF. CDR3 sequence (DNA): TGTGCCAGCAGTTTGGCGGAGCAAGAGACCCAGTACTTC.

This chain uses TRBV4-2 with TRBJ2-3; unclear D gene. The CDR3 length is 13 residues. Trimming left V 4 bases short and J 4 bases short, with 9 bases between. Germline V gene sequence: CDR1 LGHNA, CDR2 YNFKEQ. DNA for the CDR3: TGTGCCAGCAGCCCACTCGTCCCAGATACGCAGTATTTT. This gives the protein CASSPLVPDTQYF.

CDR3: CASSPDRVPETQYF. As DNA, the CDR3 is TGTGCCAGCAGCCCGGACAGGGTACCGGAGACCCAGTACTTC. The V gene is TRBV7-8, the J gene TRBJ2-5; 8 bases line up with TRBD1. Germline V CDR1 and CDR2: SGHVS, FQNEAQ. This CDR3 region has 14 residues. V shed 5 bases and J 5 bases; nucleotides not matched to a gene: 7.

The J gene is TRBJ2-1, the V gene TRBV9, with TRBD1 matching over 7 bases. The CDR3 contains 15 residues. V was clipped by 3 bases and J by 0 bases; unmatched bases: 3. Germline V gene data show CDR1 as SGDLS and CDR2 as YYNGEE. The CDR3 DNA reads TGTGCCAGCAGCGCGACAGGGAGCTCCTACAATGAGCAGTTCTTC. Its translation: CASSATGSSYNEQFF.

The chain employs TRBV18 and TRBJ1-1; 7 nucleotides line up with TRBD1. The CDR3 runs 14 residues. In germline, CDR1 is KGHSH, CDR2 LQKENI. Germline trimming cut 2 bases from V and 5 bases from J; bases unmatched to any gene: 5. The CDR3 DNA reads TGTGCCAGCTCACCATCGACAGGGAGTACTGAAGCTTTCTTT. Translating it yields CASSPSTGSTEAFF.

The rearrangement links TRBV11-3 to TRBJ2-1; a possible D gene is TRBD2 (6 bases). V gave up 5 bases and J gave up 8 bases, with 13 bases separating them. This CDR3 spans 13 amino acids. Germline lookup yields CDR1 SGHNT and CDR2 YENEEA. CDR3 amino acids: CASSHNSGYEQFF. The CDR3 region has the DNA TGTGCCAGCAGCCATAATAGCGGATATGAGCAGTTCTTC.

This clone has only a few counts. The rearrangement links TRBV11-2 to TRBJ2-5; 8 nucleotides agree with TRBD2. The CDR3 consists of 14 residues. Trimming removed 0 bases from V and 4 bases from J; junction bases left unmatched: 1. Germline V gene lookup returns CDR1 SGHAT and CDR2 FQNNGV. CDR3: CASSLDRGGETQYF. The CDR3 DNA reads TGTGCCAGCAGCTTAGATCGGGGGGGAGAGACCCAGTACTTC. The whole variable domain, remainder taken from reference TRBV11-2 and TRBJ2-5, is EAGVAQSPRYKIIEKRQSVAFWCNPISGHATLYWYQQILGQGPKLLIQFQNNGVVDDSQLPKDRFSAERLKGVDSTLKIQPAKLEDSAVYLCASSLDRGGETQYFGPGTRLLVL.

The chain carries TRBV9 and TRBJ2-1; 9 nucleotides match TRBD1. This CDR3 has 16 amino acids. Germline V gene lookup returns CDR1 SGDLS and CDR2 YYNGEE. With V trimmed by 2 bases and J by 5 bases, 8 bases remained unmatched. CDR3 amino acids: CASSVRGTGSDNEQFF. In DNA form, the CDR3 reads TGTGCCAGCAGCGTTCGAGGGACAGGGAGCGACAATGAGCAGTTCTTC.

The rearrangement joins TRBV7-9 to TRBJ1-2; D ambiguous. This CDR3 spans 14 amino acids. Germline V lookup: CDR1 SEHNR, CDR2 FQNEAQ (reference sequence). The ends were cut back, 1 base at V and 4 bases at J, with 10 bases in the middle. The CDR3 bases are TGTGCCAGCAGCTTAGGGCAGGCCCTCTATGGCTACACCTTC. Its protein is CASSLGQALYGYTF.

This clone was detected only a few times. The chain couples TRBV30 to TRBJ1-1; D is possibly TRBD1 (6 bases). Germline V gene sequence: CDR1 GTSNPN, CDR2 SVGIG (reference sequence). V gave up 4 bases and J gave up 4 bases, with 10 bases separating them. CDR3 length: 12 amino acids. The CDR3 loop reads CAWIGQLTEAFF. The CDR3 DNA follows: TGTGCCTGGATTGGACAGCTCACTGAAGCTTTCTTT.

The genes are TRBV9 and TRBJ1-2; D unresolved. Germline loops: CDR1 SGDLS, CDR2 YYNGEE. The CDR3 runs to 14 residues. V was pared by 2 bases and J by 4 bases, with 12 bases between. The CDR3 region is CASSVSPAPYGYTF. The CDR3, as DNA: TGTGCCAGCAGCGTTAGTCCAGCGCCCTATGGCTACACCTTC.